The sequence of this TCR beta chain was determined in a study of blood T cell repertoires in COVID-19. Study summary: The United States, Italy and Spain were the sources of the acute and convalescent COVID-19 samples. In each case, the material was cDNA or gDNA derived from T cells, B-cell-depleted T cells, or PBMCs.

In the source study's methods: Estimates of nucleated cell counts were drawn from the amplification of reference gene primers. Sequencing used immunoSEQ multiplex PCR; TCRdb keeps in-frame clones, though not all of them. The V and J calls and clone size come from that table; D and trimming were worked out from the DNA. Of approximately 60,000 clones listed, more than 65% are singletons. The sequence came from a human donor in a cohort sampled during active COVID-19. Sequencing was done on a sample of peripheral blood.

The CDR3 loop reads CASSSQGPNEKLFF. The DNA for the CDR3 is TGTGCCAGCAGCTCACAGGGGCCTAATGAAAAACTGTTTTTT. This chain links TRBV5-4 with TRBJ1-4, with 7 bases fitting TRBD1. Trimming cost V 3 bases and J 3 bases; bases outside gene matches: 2. The germline gives CDR1 SGHNT, CDR2 YYREEE (reference sequence). CDR3 size: 14 residues.